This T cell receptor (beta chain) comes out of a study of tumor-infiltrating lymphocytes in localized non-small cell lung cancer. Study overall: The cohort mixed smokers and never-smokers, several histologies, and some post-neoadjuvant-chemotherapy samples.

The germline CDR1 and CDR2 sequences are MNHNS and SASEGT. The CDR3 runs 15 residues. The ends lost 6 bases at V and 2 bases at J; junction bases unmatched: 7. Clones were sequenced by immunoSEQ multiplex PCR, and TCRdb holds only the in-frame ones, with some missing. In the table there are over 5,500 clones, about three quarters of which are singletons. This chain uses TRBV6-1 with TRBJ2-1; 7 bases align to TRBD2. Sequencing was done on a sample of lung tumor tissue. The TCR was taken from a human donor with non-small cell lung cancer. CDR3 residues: CASSYRSGAYNEQFF. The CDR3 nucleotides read TGTGCCAGCAGCTATAGGAGCGGGGCCTACAATGAGCAGTTCTTC.